The clone carrying this T cell receptor (beta chain) occurred a few times. This sample was included in a study of blood T cell repertoires in COVID-19. Study-level background: Acute and convalescent COVID-19 samples came from the United States, Italy and Spain. T cells, B-cell-depleted T cells, or PBMCs provided the cDNA or gDNA that served as material.

Profiled with immunoSEQ multiplex PCR; TCRdb holds only in-frame clones, not every one. This sample has about 180,000 clones, with around 77% found just once. This CDR3 has 13 amino acids. Trimming took off 4 bases at V and 4 bases at J, with 10 bases between the two ends. Sample: peripheral blood. The rearrangement links TRBV12-3 or TRBV12-4 to TRBJ1-2; D not resolved. This receptor was obtained from a man aged 70-80 years with active or convalescent COVID-19. DNA for the CDR3: TGTGCCAGCAGTTCTACAGACGGCTATGGCTACACCTTC. Translating it yields CASSSTDGYGYTF.